The clone carrying this TCR beta chain was detected only a few times. The data stem from a study of T cells after yellow fever vaccination. Via MiXCR, TCRdb re-called the 5' RACE reads, giving one row per CDR3 protein. The sample shows some 550,000 distinct CDR3 sequences, around 21% of them seen only once. From germline, CDR1 is MNHEY and CDR2 SMNVEV (reference sequence). V was pared by 8 bases and J by 3 bases, with 14 bases between. This CDR3 has 13 residues. The V and J genes are TRBV27 and TRBJ2-7; D is ambiguous. This specimen consisted of PBMCs, obtained 15 days after the yellow fever booster vaccination. This sequence originates from a man under 40 who received the YFV17D yellow fever vaccine. CDR3 coding DNA: TGTGCCAGCGCGATCAGCCCCTTCTACGAGCAGTACTTC. This sequence encodes CASAISPFYEQYF.